This T cell receptor (beta chain) appears in the sequencing data of a study of Ad26.COV2.S vaccination and SARS-CoV-2 variants. The table came from immunoSEQ multiplex PCR; TCRdb's copy has only in-frame clones and leaves some out. The sample records approximately 280,000 clones, 80% to 90% being singletons. Whole-study findings and limits: Participants given vaccine showed non-spike TCR breadth similar to that of placebo recipients. Total T cell responses may have been underestimated by the TCR breadth and depth analyses.

Treatment: some 20 received Ad26.COV2.S at low or high dose, single or two shots; about five received placebo; per-sample allocation not given. It was on day 63 after the first vaccine or placebo injection that samples were taken. Built on an Ad26 vector, the vaccine expressed Wuhan-strain SARS-CoV-2 spike. On this clone: Its antigen is unidentified.

The CDR3 extends over 15 amino acids. From germline, CDR1 is SGHKS and CDR2 YYEKEE (reference sequence). V was pared by 4 bases and J by 2 bases, with 16 bases between. The sequence was obtained from a person between 18 and 65 years old who received the Ad26.COV2.S COVID-19 vaccine or a placebo. The chain joins TRBV5-5 to TRBJ2-7, with D possibly being TRBD2 (5 bases). The sample here was peripheral blood, taken in a trial of Ad26.COV2.S vaccine versus placebo. The CDR3 protein is CASSHTRSGTYEQYF. The DNA of the CDR3 is TGTGCCAGCAGCCATACCCGGAGCGGCACCTACGAGCAGTACTTC.